This TCR beta chain was captured in a study of T-cell memory formation after mild COVID-19. Each CDR3 protein is one row after TCRdb ran MiXCR on the 5' RACE reads. Counted here are 400,000 or so distinct CDR3 sequences, 20% occurring once; the ten biggest clones make up 7.5% to 9.5%. V lost 5 bases and J lost 3, with 13 bases in between. The germline gives CDR1 PRHDT, CDR2 FYEKMQ (reference sequence). The CDR3 is 14 amino acids. The V gene is TRBV13, the J gene TRBJ2-5; D is ambiguous. The receptor was isolated from an adult woman who had mild COVID-19 (a few samples of this study predate the infection). Cell type and time point are not known. The specimen sequenced was PBMCs or a T cell subset sorted from them (not recorded which). CDR3 protein: CASSPWSSKETQYF. The CDR3 nucleotides read TGTGCCAGCAGCCCCTGGTCAAGTAAAGAGACCCAGTACTTC.